Below, 16 T cell receptor beta chains from the same sample are listed, as sequenced in a study of blood T cells in healthy people across ages. A second PCR of about 7 to 12 cycles used a sample-barcoded 5' primer and a J-beta primer mix. TCRdb reanalysed the 5' RACE reads using MiXCR and keeps one entry per CDR3 protein. The sample has roughly 790,000 distinct CDR3 sequences; 43% are singletons. Sequencing used blood. These receptors all come from a woman aged 60-75 years in good health.

This clonotype came up a few times. This CDR3 reads CASSLHGTSVNEQFF. CDR3 sequence (DNA): TGTGCCAGCAGTTTACATGGGACTAGCGTCAATGAGCAGTTCTTC. The chain is built from TRBV28 and TRBJ2-1, with 10 bases lining up with TRBD2. The CDR3 loop spans 15 amino acids. CDR1 and CDR2 from the germline V gene are MDHEN and SYDVKM. The junction had 4 bases not matched to a gene; V was cut back by 2 bases and J by 6 bases.

This clonotype was observed many times. The chain carries TRBV5-1 and TRBJ2-5; TRBD1 might be the D (7 bases). Trimming pared 2 bases from V and 7 bases from J, leaving 12 bases between. Germline CDR1 reads SGHRS; CDR2 reads YFSETQ. The CDR3 runs to 13 residues. CDR3 sequence reads: CASSLTGEATQYF. CDR3 bases: TGCGCCAGCAGCTTAACAGGGGAGGCGACCCAGTACTTC.

This chain links TRBV5-1 with TRBJ2-3; D gene ambiguous. Germline CDR1 and CDR2: SGHRS and YFSETQ. Between the trimmed V and J ends, which lost 1 base and 4 bases, there was a span of 13 bases. CDR3 size: 15 residues. The CDR3 DNA follows: TGCGCCAGCAGCTTGATTCCCAACGCGGCAGATACGCAGTATTTT. As protein: CASSLIPNAADTQYF.

The chain employs TRBV5-6 and TRBJ2-5; 8 bases agree with TRBD2. V dropped 2 bases and J dropped 11; count of bases not matched to a gene: 17. The CDR3 spans 16 residues. Germline V lookup: CDR1 SGHDT, CDR2 YYEEEE. The CDR3, as DNA: TGTGCCAGCAGCTTAGCGACCGGGACTAGGCTCAATGAGCAGTACTTC. Translation gives CASSLATGTRLNEQYF. The whole variable domain, filled in from reference TRBV5-6 and TRBJ2-5, reads DAGVTQSPTHLIKTRGQQVTLRCSPKSGHDTVSWYQQALGQGPQFIFQYYEEEERQRGNFPDRFSGHQFPNYSSELNVNALLLGDSALYLCASSLATGTRLNEQYFGPGTRLLVL.

The J gene is TRBJ1-1, the V gene TRBV20-1, with D possibly TRBD1 on 5 matching bases. The CDR3 has 12 amino acids. Between the trimmed V and J ends, which lost 5 bases and 1 base, there was a span of 8 bases. From germline, CDR1 is DFQATT and CDR2 SNEGSKA (reference sequence). This chain's CDR3 is CSAQGGNTEAFF. The CDR3 nucleotides are TGCAGTGCTCAGGGCGGGAACACTGAAGCTTTCTTT.

CDR3 sequence reads: CASSQEGVRAYMNTEAFF. As DNA, the CDR3 is TGTGCCAGCAGCCAAGAGGGGGTGCGGGCCTACATGAACACTGAAGCTTTCTTT. The chain carries TRBV3-1 and TRBJ1-1, with D possibly being TRBD1 (5 bases). There are 18 residues in the CDR3. V dropped 0 bases and J dropped 0 bases, with 17 bases sitting between them. The germline V gene has CDR1 LGHDT and CDR2 YNNKEL (reference sequence).

Concerning this clonotype: One end of the junction is discordant with germline, which a read error may explain. V and J are TRBV7-2 and TRBJ2-7, with 7 nucleotides matching TRBD1. Germline values: CDR1 SGHTA, CDR2 FQGNSA. This CDR3 region has 15 residues. CDR3 loop: CVSSRTNRDSYEQYF. The CDR3 nucleotides are TGTGTCAGCAGCCGGACGAACCGGGACAGCTACGAGCAGTACTTC.

This chain uses TRBV6-1 with TRBJ2-4; possibly TRBD1 for D (6 bases). TRBJ2-5 matches the DNA end more closely, so the J call is doubtful. CDR1 and CDR2 from the germline V gene are MNHNS and SASEGT. The CDR3 sequence is 14 residues long. CDR3 amino acids: CASSPQGLVETQYF. CDR3 DNA sequence: TGTGCCAGCAGCCCACAGGGATTAGTGGAGACCCAGTACTTC.

This chain joins TRBV7-2 and TRBJ2-7; the match to TRBD2 covers 8 bases. V was clipped by 6 bases and J by 5 bases; unmatched bases: 9. This CDR3 spans 14 amino acids. The germline gives CDR1 SGHTA, CDR2 FQGNSA. DNA of the CDR3: TGTGCCAGCAGGGACGGGGGGGCCTTAGACGAGCAGTACTTC. This encodes CASRDGGALDEQYF.

The gene calls are TRBV24-1 and TRBJ1-5; D is possibly TRBD1 (6 bases). The germline V gene has CDR1 KGHDR and CDR2 SFDVKD. This CDR3 is 14 amino acids long. Deletions cut 4 bases from V and 6 bases from J, with 12 bases between. The CDR3, as DNA: TGTGCCACCAGTGACCCGACAGGCTCTCAGCCCCAGCATTTT. Encoded protein: CATSDPTGSQPQHF.

The genes are TRBV7-3 and TRBJ2-2; D is ambiguous. The CDR3 covers 17 residues. Per germline, CDR1 SGHTA and CDR2 FQGTGA. V lost 1 base, J lost 0 bases, and 12 bases lay in between. CDR3 residues: CASSLSSPESNTGELFF. The CDR3 coding sequence is TGTGCCAGCAGCTTAAGTTCCCCGGAATCGAACACCGGGGAGCTGTTTTTT. Filled out from reference TRBV7-3 and TRBJ2-2, the complete variable domain reads GAGVSQTPSNKVTEKGKYVELRCDPISGHTALYWYRQSLGQGPEFLIYFQGTGAADDSGLPNDRFFAVRPEGSVSTLKIQRTERGDSAVYLCASSLSSPESNTGELFFGEGSRLTVL.

This chain connects TRBV7-2 to TRBJ2-3; D unresolved. The V end lost 8 bases, the J end lost 9 bases, and 12 bases lay between the germline ends. CDR3 length: 11 residues. From germline, CDR1 is SGHTA and CDR2 FQGNSA. The CDR3 loop reads CASGWTTTQYF. The CDR3 DNA sequence: TGTGCCAGCGGCTGGACCACCACGCAGTATTTT.

This clonotype showed up just a few times. This rearrangement joins TRBV7-9 to TRBJ1-2; perhaps TRBD1 as D (5 bases). This CDR3 is built from 17 residues. Per germline, CDR1 SEHNR and CDR2 FQNEAQ (reference sequence). Trimming removed 5 bases from V and 3 bases from J, with 22 bases in between. CDR3 nucleotide sequence: TGTGCCAGCAGCCCCCGGCGGCAGGGAGGTCTCTACTATGGCTACACCTTC. This gives the protein CASSPRRQGGLYYGYTF.

The J gene is TRBJ2-1, the V gene TRBV24-1; 7 positions agree with TRBD1. Germline CDR1 and CDR2: KGHDR and SFDVKD. The CDR3 sequence is 13 residues long. Germline trimming cut 10 bases from V and 5 bases from J; bases unmatched to any gene: 7. CDR3 nucleotide sequence: TGTGCCACGGAGACAGGGTGGGACAATGAGCAGTTCTTC. Translated: CATETGWDNEQFF.

Here the CDR3 reads CASSVLAGGTDTQYF. Here the CDR3 DNA reads TGCGCCAGCAGCGTGCTAGCGGGAGGCACAGATACGCAGTATTTT. The chain joins TRBV5-1 to TRBJ2-3; 10 nucleotides line up with TRBD2. Germline CDR1 and CDR2: SGHRS and YFSETQ. V dropped 4 bases and J dropped 1; count of bases not matched to a gene: 3. This CDR3 is 15 amino acids long.

This clonotype was detected a few times. The chain employs TRBV5-1 and TRBJ1-2, with 8 bases lining up with TRBD1. This CDR3 has 15 amino acids. The V gene's germline CDR1 is SGHRS and CDR2 YFSETQ. J was trimmed by 3 bases and V by 1 base; bases with no gene match: 5. The CDR3 DNA reads TGCGCCAGCAGCTTGAGTCAGGGGGCAGACTATGGCTACACCTTC. It yields the protein CASSLSQGADYGYTF.